Listed below are T cell receptor beta chains from one sample, sequenced in a study of cytomegalovirus exposure and HLA in healthy donors. Data came from immunoSEQ multiplex PCR; TCRdb stores just in-frame clones and leaves some out. The data contain 120,000 or so clones, around 80% of them seen just once; the ten biggest clones take up less than 7.5%. The sample consisted of PBMCs. These receptors were collected from a young man in good health and CMV-seropositive. CDR3s include the opening cysteine and the closing phenylalanine or tryptophan. A D gene is named only where the DNA matches it firmly. Clone size is stated in some rows and not others, as once, few, many or a class when expanded.

d_gene | j_gene | v_gene | abundance | CDR3aa | CDR3nt
- | TRBJ2-7 | TRBV4-3 | - | CASSQGTTQDYEQYF | TGCGCCAGCAGCCAAGGCACCACGCAGGATTACGAGCAGTACTTC
- | TRBJ2-5 | TRBV19 | - | CASSTRQEQETQYF | TGTGCCAGTAGTACCCGACAGGAACAAGAGACCCAGTACTTC
- | TRBJ1-1 | TRBV5-8 | - | CASSFRGNTEAFF | TGTGCCAGCAGCTTTAGGGGAAACACTGAAGCTTTCTTT
TRBD1 | TRBJ2-1 | TRBV7-9 | once | CASSGGVGTDVNEQFF | TGTGCCAGCAGCGGGGGAGTCGGGACAGATGTAAATGAGCAGTTCTTC
- | TRBJ2-7 | TRBV6-6 | - | CASSPGQNNYEQYF | TGTGCCAGCAGCCCCGGACAGAATAACTACGAGCAGTACTTC
TRBD1 | TRBJ1-2 | TRBV6-4 | - | CASKPSQGATGYTF | TGTGCCAGCAAACCGTCACAGGGGGCCACTGGCTACACCTTC
TRBD1 | TRBJ1-4 | TRBV10-3 | - | CAIRGTGEFEKLFF | TGTGCCATCAGAGGGACAGGGGAGTTTGAAAAACTGTTTTTT
- | TRBJ1-5 | TRBV19 | few | CASSGDSNQPQHF | TGTGCCAGTAGCGGAGATAGCAATCAGCCCCAGCATTTT
TRBD2 | TRBJ2-7 | TRBV11-2 | - | CASSFVAGAPRAAEQYF | TGTGCCAGCAGCTTTGTAGCGGGGGCACCTAGAGCCGCCGAGCAGTACTTC
- | TRBJ2-5 | TRBV7-9 | - | CASSLVSSPQETQYF | TGTGCCAGCAGCTTAGTTTCCAGTCCCCAGGAGACCCAGTACTTC
- | TRBJ1-3 | TRBV11-1 | few | CASSSTGQHSGNTIYF | TGTGCCAGCAGCTCCACGGGACAACACTCTGGAAACACCATATATTTT
TRBD1 | TRBJ1-2 | TRBV9 | - | CASSAGTVFANGYTF | TGTGCCAGCAGCGCCGGGACAGTCTTTGCTAATGGCTACACCTTC
- | TRBJ1-4 | TRBV4-2 | few | CASSQETGLREKLFF | TGTGCCAGCAGCCAAGAGACAGGTCTGCGGGAAAAACTGTTTTTT
- | TRBJ2-3 | TRBV5-1 | - | CASRETGSQYF | TGCGCCAGCAGGGAGACCGGGTCTCAGTATTTT
- | TRBJ1-2 | TRBV28 | - | CASRPQGAFGYTF | TGTGCCAGCAGGCCACAGGGTGCCTTCGGCTACACCTTC
- | TRBJ2-7 | TRBV7-2 | - | CASSLYSALDF | TGTGCCAGCAGCTTATATAGTGCTCTCGACTTC
TRBD2 | TRBJ2-5 | TRBV7-2 | - | CASSLGLLAGETQYF | TGTGCCAGCAGCTTAGGGTTACTAGCGGGAGAGACCCAGTACTTC
TRBD1 | TRBJ1-6 | TRBV5-1 | - | CASSLEGALSPLHF | TGCGCCAGCAGCTTGGAGGGGGCATTGAGTCCCCTCCACTTT
TRBD2 | TRBJ2-3 | TRBV15 | - | CATSSLGLADVTDTQYF | TGCGCCACCAGCAGCCTCGGACTAGCGGACGTCACAGATACGCAGTATTTT
- | TRBJ2-5 | TRBV7-8 | - | CASSLRQTNLQETQYF | TGTGCCAGCAGCCTCCGACAGACAAATCTTCAAGAGACCCAGTACTTC
TRBD2 | TRBJ2-3 | TRBV5-1 | - | CATGWGGTTDTQYF | TGCGCCACGGGGTGGGGGGGAACCACAGATACGCAGTATTTT
- | TRBJ2-3 | TRBV6-6 | - | CASSRGRRVTDTQYF | TGTGCCAGCAGTCGAGGACGGCGGGTCACAGATACGCAGTATTTT
- | TRBJ1-5 | TRBV6-1 | - | CASSEWHNGNQPQHF | TGTGCCAGCAGTGAATGGCACAATGGCAATCAGCCCCAGCATTTT
TRBD1 | TRBJ2-2 | TRBV4-1 | once | CASSQVSGTGGGELFF | TGCGCCAGCAGCCAAGTCTCCGGGACAGGGGGCGGGGAGCTGTTTTTT
- | TRBJ2-6 | TRBV18 | many | CASSPPLSGANVLTF | TGTGCCAGCTCACCCCCACTCTCTGGGGCCAACGTCCTGACTTTC
TRBD1 | TRBJ1-1 | TRBV29-1 | once | CSGRTGETEAFF | TGCAGCGGACGGACAGGGGAGACTGAAGCTTTCTTT
- | TRBJ1-1 | TRBV6-5 | few | CASSYSRQQDEAFF | TGTGCCAGCAGTTACTCGCGGCAACAAGATGAAGCTTTCTTT
- | TRBJ2-1 | TRBV6-6 | - | CASSPRLGGDEQFF | TGTGCCAGCAGTCCTCGACTAGGCGGCGATGAGCAGTTCTTC
TRBD2 | TRBJ2-5 | TRBV5-1 | - | CASSPGGPQETQYF | TGCGCCAGCAGCCCGGGGGGGCCCCAAGAGACCCAGTACTTC
TRBD2 | TRBJ2-1 | TRBV25-1 | once | CASGSGAMDNEQFF | TGTGCCAGCGGAAGCGGGGCGATGGACAATGAGCAGTTCTTC
- | TRBJ1-1 | TRBV12-5 | - | CASGLNRDRTEAFF | TGTGCTAGTGGTCTAAACAGGGATCGGACTGAAGCTTTCTTT
TRBD1 | TRBJ2-7 | TRBV4-2 | - | CASRGGQGTPYEQYF | TGTGCCAGCAGGGGGGGACAGGGGACTCCTTACGAGCAGTACTTC
TRBD2 | TRBJ2-5 | TRBV11-3 | - | CASSPGTSGGTWETQYF | TGTGCCAGCAGCCCCGGGACTAGCGGGGGGACGTGGGAGACCCAGTACTTC
- | TRBJ1-2 | TRBV2 | - | CASSSPGSVYGYTF | TGTGCCAGCAGTTCCCCGGGTTCCGTCTATGGCTACACCTTC
- | TRBJ1-1 | TRBV11-2 | - | CASRRLGGRSDTEAFF | TGTGCCAGCAGACGACTAGGAGGGCGAAGCGACACTGAAGCTTTCTTT
TRBD1 | TRBJ2-7 | TRBV5-4 | - | CASSLQGSSSEQYF | TGTGCCAGCAGCTTACAGGGGTCCTCCTCCGAGCAGTACTTC
TRBD1 | TRBJ1-2 | TRBV19 | once | CASSITSDRGAGYGYTF | TGTGCCAGTAGTATAACGTCGGACAGGGGGGCGGGCTATGGCTACACCTTC
- | TRBJ1-2 | TRBV6-5 | - | CASSSPTNNYGYTF | TGTGCCAGCAGTTCCCCGACAAACAACTATGGCTACACCTTC
- | TRBJ2-7 | TRBV7-6 | once | CASSLGGRYEQYF | TGTGCCAGCAGCTTGGGGGGGCGCTACGAGCAGTACTTC
TRBD1 | TRBJ2-5 | TRBV2 | - | CASRGQGEETQYF | TGTGCCAGCAGAGGACAGGGAGAAGAGACCCAGTACTTC
TRBD2 | TRBJ2-2 | TRBV5-1 | - | CASSYGLAGRQGELFF | TGCGCCAGCAGCTATGGACTAGCGGGGCGGCAAGGGGAGCTGTTTTTT
TRBD2 | TRBJ2-7 | TRBV7-6 | - | CASSFGGGSEQYF | TGTGCCAGCAGCTTTGGGGGGGGGAGCGAGCAGTACTTC
- | TRBJ1-2 | TRBV6-1 | - | CASQTALFTNYGYTF | TGTGCCAGCCAAACAGCCTTATTTACTAACTATGGCTACACCTTC
- | TRBJ2-7 | TRBV7-8 | - | CASSRDSFYEQYF | TGTGCCAGCAGCCGAGACAGCTTCTACGAGCAGTACTTC
TRBD2 | TRBJ2-3 | TRBV27 | - | CASRYSGDSTDTQYF | TGTGCCAGCAGATATAGCGGGGATAGCACAGATACGCAGTATTTT
- | TRBJ2-3 | TRBV7-3 | - | CASSLNGGDTDTQYF | TGTGCCAGCAGCTTAAACGGGGGAGACACAGATACGCAGTATTTT
TRBD1 | TRBJ2-7 | TRBV27 | - | CASSLSYGDRGSYEQYF | TGTGCCAGCAGTTTATCGTACGGGGACAGGGGCTCCTACGAGCAGTACTTC
TRBD2 | TRBJ2-1 | TRBV2 | medium-sized | CASSELRLAGGDEQFF | TGTGCCAGCAGTGAACTCCGGCTAGCGGGGGGGGATGAGCAGTTCTTC
TRBD2 | TRBJ2-5 | TRBV9 | - | CASSVGEGAMGGTQYF | TGTGCCAGCAGCGTAGGGGAGGGTGCCATGGGGGGGACCCAGTACTTC
TRBD1 | TRBJ2-5 | TRBV11-2 | once | CASSFGGTGEETQYF | TGTGCCAGCAGCTTCGGGGGGACAGGGGAAGAGACCCAGTACTTC
- | TRBJ2-7 | TRBV7-9 | once | CSSSLTGIYEQYF | TGTTCCAGCAGCTTAACGGGAATCTACGAGCAGTACTTC
- | TRBJ2-3 | TRBV21-1 | - | CASSKALRRQPIDTQYF | TGTGCCAGCAGCAAAGCGCTTCGTCGACAACCCATCGATACGCAGTATTTT
- | TRBJ2-7 | TRBV5-1 | - | CASSLRRDWDEQYF | TGCGCCAGCAGCTTGCGGAGGGATTGGGACGAGCAGTACTTC
- | TRBJ1-2 | TRBV11-2 | - | CASSLERGGYTF | TGTGCCAGCAGCTTAGAAAGAGGCGGCTACACCTTC
- | TRBJ1-1 | TRBV19 | - | CASSHLNTEAFF | TGTGCCAGTAGTCATTTGAACACTGAAGCTTTCTTT
- | TRBJ2-3 | TRBV9 | few | CASSVDTMGDTQYF | TGTGCCAGCAGCGTAGACACTATGGGAGATACGCAGTATTTT
- | TRBJ1-6 | TRBV4-1 | - | CASSPEASNSPLHF | TGCGCCAGCAGCCCTGAAGCTTCAAATTCACCCCTCCACTTT
- | TRBJ2-2 | TRBV5-1 | once | CASSLMHFNTGELFF | TGCGCCAGCAGCTTGATGCACTTCAACACCGGGGAGCTGTTTTTT
- | TRBJ2-3 | TRBV5-1 | - | CASSLQGQEDTQYF | TGCGCCAGCAGCTTGCAGGGCCAGGAAGATACGCAGTATTTT
TRBD2 | TRBJ2-5 | TRBV7-2 | - | CASSPHPSAGGGETQYF | TGTGCCAGCAGCCCCCACCCTTCAGCGGGGGGGGGAGAGACCCAGTACTTC